The present T cell receptor (beta chain) was sequenced within a study of T cell responses to AZD1222 COVID-19 vaccine. CDR1 and CDR2 from the germline V gene are SNHLY and FYNNEI. J was trimmed by 4 bases and V by 6 bases; bases with no gene match: 1. This CDR3 is built from 12 residues. Findings and limits, study-wide: Two doses of AZD1222 preceded a rise in Spike-specific TCR breadth and depth.

This clone was seen a handful of times. Its target is not known. The method was immunoSEQ multiplex PCR; TCRdb's version includes in-frame clones alone and lacks a portion of them. This table has some 110,000 clones, approximately 89% appearing once. Sequenced material: peripheral blood, taken 28 days after the second dose of the MenACWY control vaccine. The sequence came from an adult who received the MenACWY meningococcal vaccine as a control. The chain couples TRBV2 to TRBJ2-7; 9 bases map to TRBD1. The CDR3 region is CASRDRGYEQYF. CDR3 DNA sequence: TGTGCCAGCAGGGACAGGGGATACGAGCAGTACTTC.